The T cell receptor beta chain under discussion was sequenced for a study of blood T cells in healthy people across ages. Points on this clonotype: Its antigen is not identified.

Regarding the study as a whole: With age, beta diversity per million T cells declined roughly linearly, significantly by 30 to 50. Comparison with aged donors showed that long-lived donors had more naive CD4+ cells and higher diversity.

V was clipped by 6 bases and J by 2 bases, with 13 bases between them. Germline CDR1 reads GTSNPN; CDR2 reads SVGIG (reference sequence). The CDR3 has 13 residues. Each donor's blood draw was roughly 10 milliliters of peripheral blood. It was with a sample-barcoded 5' primer and a J-beta primer mix that a second PCR of roughly 6 to 12 cycles was run. From each sample, at least 2.5 million paired-end reads containing CDR3 were obtained. TCRdb re-called the 5' RACE reads with MiXCR, one entry per CDR3 protein. The top ten hold about 11% of the sample, which has about 1.6 million distinct CDR3 sequences, about 31% seen once.

The J gene is TRBJ1-2, the V gene TRBV30; D may be TRBD1 (6 bases). The sample taken for sequencing was blood. The TCR originated in a woman aged 25 to 39 in good health. In DNA form, the CDR3 reads TGTGCCTGTCAGACAGGAGCCAACTATGGCTACACCTTC. Amino acids: CACQTGANYGYTF.